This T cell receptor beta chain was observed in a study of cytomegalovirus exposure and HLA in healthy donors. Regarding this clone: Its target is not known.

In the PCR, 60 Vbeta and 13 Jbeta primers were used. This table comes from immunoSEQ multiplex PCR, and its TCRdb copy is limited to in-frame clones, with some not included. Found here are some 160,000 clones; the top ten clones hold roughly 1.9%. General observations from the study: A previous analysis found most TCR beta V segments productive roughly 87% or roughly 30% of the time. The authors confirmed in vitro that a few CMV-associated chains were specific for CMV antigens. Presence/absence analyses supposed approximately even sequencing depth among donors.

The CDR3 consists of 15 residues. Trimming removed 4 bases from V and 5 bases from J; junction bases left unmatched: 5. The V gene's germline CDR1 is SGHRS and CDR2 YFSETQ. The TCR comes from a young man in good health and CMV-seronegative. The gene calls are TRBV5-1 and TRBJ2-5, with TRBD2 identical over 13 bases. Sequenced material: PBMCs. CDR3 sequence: CASSPMTSGRETQYF. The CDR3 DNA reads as TGCGCCAGCAGCCCCATGACTAGCGGGAGGGAGACCCAGTACTTC.